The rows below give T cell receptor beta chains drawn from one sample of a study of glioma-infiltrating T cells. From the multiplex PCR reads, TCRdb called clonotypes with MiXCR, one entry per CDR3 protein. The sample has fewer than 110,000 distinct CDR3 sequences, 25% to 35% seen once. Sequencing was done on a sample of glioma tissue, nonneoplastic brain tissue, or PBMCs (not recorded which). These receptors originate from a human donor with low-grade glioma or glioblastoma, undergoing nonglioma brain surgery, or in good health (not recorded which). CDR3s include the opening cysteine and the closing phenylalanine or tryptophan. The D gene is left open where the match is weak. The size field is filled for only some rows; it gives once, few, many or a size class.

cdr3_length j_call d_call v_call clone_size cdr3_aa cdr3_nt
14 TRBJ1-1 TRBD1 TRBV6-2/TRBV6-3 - CASRPPTGRTEAFF TGTGCCAGCAGACCCCCGACAGGGAGGACTGAAGCTTTCTTT
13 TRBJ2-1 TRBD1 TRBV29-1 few CSGQGDSYNEQFF TGCAGCGGACAGGGGGACTCCTACAATGAGCAGTTCTTC
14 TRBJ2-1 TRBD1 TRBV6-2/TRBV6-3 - CASSVGTGSYEQFF TGTGCCAGCAGTGTGGGGACAGGTTCCTATGAGCAGTTCTTC
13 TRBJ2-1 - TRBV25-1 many CASSDAVNNEQFF TGTGCCAGCAGTGACGCAGTAAACAATGAGCAGTTCTTC
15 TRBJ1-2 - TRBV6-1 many CASSLGGASNYGYTF TGTGCCAGCAGCCTAGGGGGGGCGTCTAACTATGGCTACACCTTC
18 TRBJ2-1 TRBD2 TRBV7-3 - CASSLSTRGSGGPNEQFF TGTGCCAGCAGCTTAAGTACACGGGGTTCGGGGGGGCCCAATGAGCAGTTCTTC
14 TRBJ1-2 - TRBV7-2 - CASSLDAGSYGYTF TGTGCCAGCAGCTTAGATGCGGGTTCCTATGGCTACACCTTC
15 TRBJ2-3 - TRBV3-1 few CASSRSGLDTDTQYF TGTGCCAGCAGCCGTTCGGGACTTGACACAGATACGCAGTATTTT
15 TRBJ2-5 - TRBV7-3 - CAGSEAGLDGETQYF TGTGCCGGCAGCGAGGCAGGGCTGGATGGAGAGACCCAGTACTTC
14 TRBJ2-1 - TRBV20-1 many CSARSPLSYNEQFF TGCAGTGCTAGAAGCCCTCTTTCCTACAATGAGCAGTTCTTC
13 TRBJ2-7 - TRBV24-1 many CATSDSVGGEQYF TGTGCCACCAGTGACTCAGTGGGGGGCGAGCAGTACTTC
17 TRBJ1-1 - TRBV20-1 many CSASSSGVGRLNTEAFF TGCAGTGCTAGTTCATCGGGGGTCGGCAGGTTGAACACTGAAGCTTTCTTT
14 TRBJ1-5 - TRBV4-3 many CASSQEFSDQPQHF TGCGCCAGCAGCCAAGAATTCTCTGATCAGCCCCAGCATTTT
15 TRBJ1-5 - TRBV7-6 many CASSLRGGRVQPQHF TGTGCCAGCAGCCTACGAGGAGGCAGAGTTCAGCCCCAGCATTTT
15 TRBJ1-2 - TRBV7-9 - CASSLVVQGGYGYTF TGTGCCAGCAGCTTAGTAGTGCAGGGCGGCTATGGCTACACCTTC
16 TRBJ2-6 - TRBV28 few CASNSGIPSGANVPTF TGTGCCAGCAACTCAGGGATCCCCTCTGGGGCCAACGTCCCGACTTTC
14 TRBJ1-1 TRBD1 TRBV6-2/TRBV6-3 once CASNNGQGGTEAFF TGTGCCAGCAATAACGGACAGGGGGGCACTGAAGCTTTCTTT
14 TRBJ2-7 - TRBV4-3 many CASSRKGGSNEQYF TGCGCCAGCAGCCGAAAGGGCGGCAGTAACGAGCAGTACTTC
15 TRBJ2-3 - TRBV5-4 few CASSQGPQGTDTQYF TGTGCCAGCAGCCAGGGACCCCAGGGGACAGATACGCAGTATTTT
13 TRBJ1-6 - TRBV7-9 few CASSLEQNSPLHF TGTGCCAGCAGCTTAGAACAAAATTCACCCCTCCACTTT
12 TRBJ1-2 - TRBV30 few CAWRGNVEGYTF TGTGCCTGGAGGGGGAACGTTGAAGGCTACACCTTC
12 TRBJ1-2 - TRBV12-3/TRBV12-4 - CASSFDNYVYTF TGTGCCAGCAGTTTTGATAACTATGTCTACACCTTC
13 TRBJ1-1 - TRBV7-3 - CASSLNVDTEAFF TGTGCCAGCAGCTTAAACGTGGACACTGAAGCTTTCTTT
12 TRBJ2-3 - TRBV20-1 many CSARPRTDTQYF TGCAGTGCTCGACCGCGGACAGATACGCAGTATTTT
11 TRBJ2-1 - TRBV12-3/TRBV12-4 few CATLSVDEQFF TGTGCTACTCTATCGGTGGATGAGCAGTTCTTC
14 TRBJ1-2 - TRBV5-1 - CASSQTQGFYGYTF TGCGCCAGCAGCCAGACACAGGGATTTTATGGCTACACCTTC
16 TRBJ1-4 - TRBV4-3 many CASSHHRGRANEKLFF TGCGCCAGCAGCCACCACCGGGGTCGGGCTAATGAAAAACTGTTTTTT
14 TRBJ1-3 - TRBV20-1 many CSAQDSARGNTIYF TGCAGTGCTCAAGACTCCGCCAGAGGAAACACCATATATTTT
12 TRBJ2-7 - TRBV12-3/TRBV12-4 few CASSFQQSWQYF TGTGCCAGCAGTTTCCAACAGTCCTGGCAGTACTTC
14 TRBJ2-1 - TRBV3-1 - CASSQYGEPYEQFF TGTGCCAGCAGCCAATACGGGGAACCCTACGAGCAGTTCTTC
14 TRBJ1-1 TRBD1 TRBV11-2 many CASRIWDRGSEAFF TGTGCCAGCAGAATTTGGGACAGGGGCAGCGAAGCTTTCTTT
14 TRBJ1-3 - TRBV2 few CASSEGYSGNTIYF TGTGCCAGCAGTGAGGGGTACTCTGGAAACACCATATATTTT
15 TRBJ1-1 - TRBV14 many CASSQDSARKTEAFF TGTGCCAGCAGCCAAGACTCAGCGAGGAAGACTGAAGCTTTCTTT
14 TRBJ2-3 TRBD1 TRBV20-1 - CSATRQGNTDTQYF TGCAGTGCTACTAGACAGGGGAACACTGATACGCAGTATTTT